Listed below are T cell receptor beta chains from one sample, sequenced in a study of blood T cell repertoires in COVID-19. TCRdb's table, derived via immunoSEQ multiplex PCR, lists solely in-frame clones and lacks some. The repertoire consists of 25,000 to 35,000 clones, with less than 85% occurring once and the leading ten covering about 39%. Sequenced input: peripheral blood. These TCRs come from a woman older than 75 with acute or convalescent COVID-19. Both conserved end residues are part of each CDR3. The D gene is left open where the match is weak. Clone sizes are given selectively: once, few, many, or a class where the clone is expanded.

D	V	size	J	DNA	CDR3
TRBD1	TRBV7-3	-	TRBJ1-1	TGTGCCAGCAGCCCTTCACCGGGACAGCTCGCGGCGGGAGCTTTCTTT	CASSPSPGQLAAGAFF
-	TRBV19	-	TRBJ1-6	TGTGCCAGTAGTATAGATCTTTCACCCCTCCACTTT	CASSIDLSPLHF
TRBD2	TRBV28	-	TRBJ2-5	TGTGCCAGCTGGCCCGGGACTAGTGGCCAAGAGACCCAGTACTTC	CASWPGTSGQETQYF
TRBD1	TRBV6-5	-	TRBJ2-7	TGTGCCAGCAGTCCCGGGACAGACTACGAGCAGTACTTC	CASSPGTDYEQYF
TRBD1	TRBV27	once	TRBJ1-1	TGTGCCAGCAGCGGACAGGGGGGGTGGATGAACACTGAAGCTTTCTTT	CASSGQGGWMNTEAFF
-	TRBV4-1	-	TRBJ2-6	TGCGCCAGCAGCCAAGACGGGGGGCAATTGTTCTCTGGGGCCAACGTCCTGACTTTC	CASSQDGGQLFSGANVLTF
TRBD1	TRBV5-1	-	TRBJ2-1	TGCGCCAGCAGCGAGTTGACAGGGTCGGGCTCCTACAATGAGCAGTTCTTC	CASSELTGSGSYNEQFF
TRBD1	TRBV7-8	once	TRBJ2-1	TGTGCCAGCAGCTTAGCGCCCCGCTCAGGACAGGGCGTGATGGAGTTCTTC	CASSLAPRSGQGVMEFF
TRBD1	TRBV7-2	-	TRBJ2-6	TGTGCCAGCAGCGCACCGGGACAGGGGACCTCTGGGGCCAACGTCCTGACTTTC	CASSAPGQGTSGANVLTF
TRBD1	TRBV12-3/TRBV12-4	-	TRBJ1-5	TGTGCCAGCAGTGGGACAGGCGATCAGCCCCAGCATTTT	CASSGTGDQPQHF
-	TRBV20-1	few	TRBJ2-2	TGCAGTGCTAGTTTCGCCGGGGAGCTGTTTTTT	CSASFAGELFF
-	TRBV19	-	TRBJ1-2	TGTGCCAGTAGCTCGACAGGCACTAACTATGGCTACACCTTC	CASSSTGTNYGYTF
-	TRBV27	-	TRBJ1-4	TGTGCCAGCAGTTACCGGGGGATCTCTAATGAAAAACTGTTTTTT	CASSYRGISNEKLFF
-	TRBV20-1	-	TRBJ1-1	TGCATTGGAGACCGGAACACTGAAGCTTTCTTT	CIGDRNTEAFF
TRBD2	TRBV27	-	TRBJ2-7	TGTGCCAGCAGTTTTAGAGCGGGAGACGATCCCGAGCAGTACTTC	CASSFRAGDDPEQYF
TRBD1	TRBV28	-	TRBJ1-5	TGTGCCAGCAGCAAACCCGGGACAGGGGGCGTTCAGCCCCAGCATTTT	CASSKPGTGGVQPQHF
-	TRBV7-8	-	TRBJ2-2	TGTGCCAGCAGCGGGGCTGGGCGAGCGAACACCGGGGAGCTGTTTTTT	CASSGAGRANTGELFF
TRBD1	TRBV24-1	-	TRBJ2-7	TGTGCCACCAGTCGACAACAGGGGAACGAGCAGTACTTC	CATSRQQGNEQYF
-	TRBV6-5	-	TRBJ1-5	TGTGCCAGCGGCAGACTTTATAGCAATCAGCCCCAGCATTTT	CASGRLYSNQPQHF
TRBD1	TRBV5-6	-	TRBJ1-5	TGTGCCAGCAGCGTGAGACAGGGGAATCAGCCCCAGCATTTT	CASSVRQGNQPQHF
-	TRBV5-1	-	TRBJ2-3	TGCGCCAGCAAGGCAGGGTTAGGCACAGATACGCAGTATTTT	CASKAGLGTDTQYF
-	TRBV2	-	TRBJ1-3	TGTGCCAGCAGCCCCAGGGTCCCTGGAAACACCATATATTTT	CASSPRVPGNTIYF
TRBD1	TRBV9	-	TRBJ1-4	TGTGCCAGCAGCGGCGGACAGGGCCGTAATGAAAAACTGTTTTTT	CASSGGQGRNEKLFF
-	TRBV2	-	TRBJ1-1	TGTGCCAGCACATCAATAGGAGGGAGGAACACTGAAGCTTTCTTT	CASTSIGGRNTEAFF
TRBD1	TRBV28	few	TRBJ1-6	TGTGCCAGCAGATTGAGACAGGGGAGGTCTAATTCACCCCTCCACTTT	CASRLRQGRSNSPLHF
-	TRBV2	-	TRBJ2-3	TGTGCCAGCAGTGAAGGCGTCTTAGGGGGAGATACGCAGTATTTT	CASSEGVLGGDTQYF
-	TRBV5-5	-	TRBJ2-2	TGTGCCAGCAGCTTGCTAAGTCCCGGGGAGCTGTTTTTT	CASSLLSPGELFF
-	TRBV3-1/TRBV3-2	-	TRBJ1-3	TGTGCCAGCAGTCGCGACAGTAGAAACACCATATATTTT	CASSRDSRNTIYF
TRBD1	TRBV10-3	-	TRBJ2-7	TGTGCCATCAGTGATTCACAGGGGTCCTACGAGCAGTACTTC	CAISDSQGSYEQYF
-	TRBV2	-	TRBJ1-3	TGTGCCAGCAGTGGGACGGGAAACTCTGGAAACACCATATATTTT	CASSGTGNSGNTIYF
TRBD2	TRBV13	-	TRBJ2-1	TGTGCCAGCAGCTTGGCAGGGACTAGCGGTAGCCATGAGCAGTTCTTC	CASSLAGTSGSHEQFF
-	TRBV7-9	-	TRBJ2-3	TGTGCCAGCAGCTTAGGGAGGGTGGGAGGCGCAGATACGCAGTATTTT	CASSLGRVGGADTQYF
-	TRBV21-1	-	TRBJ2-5	TGTGCCAGCAGCACTGGAGGGCGAGAAGAGACCCAGTACTTC	CASSTGGREETQYF
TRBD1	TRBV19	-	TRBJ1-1	TGTGCCAGTACCAGCGACCCAGCAGGGGGTTTCACTGAAGCTTTCTTT	CASTSDPAGGFTEAFF